This T cell receptor (beta chain) is from a study of OX40 agonist ivuxolimab in advanced cancers. Study background: Administration of intravenous ivuxolimab to patients occurred every 2 weeks at 0.01 to 10 mg/kg. A partial response was reached by three patients: one with hepatocellular carcinoma and two with cutaneous melanoma.

Clones were read by immunoSEQ multiplex PCR, and TCRdb kept only the in-frame ones, dropping some. This sample has approximately 81,000 clones, with 85% to 90% found just once. Study findings and constraints: On average, CD8+ T cells showed a greater number of expanded clones than CD4+.

V was pared by 2 bases and J by 3 bases, with 7 bases of the junction left unmatched. Germline CDR1 and CDR2: SQVTM and ANQGSEA. The CDR3 has 15 amino acids. A remark on this clone: Its antigen remains unidentified.

V is TRBV29-1 and J is TRBJ2-7; 10 nucleotides line up with TRBD1. This sequence originates from an adult with an advanced solid tumor such as melanoma, head and neck, liver or kidney cancer. The sequencing used CD4+ or CD8+ T cells sorted from blood, collected in a trial of the OX40 agonist ivuxolimab. The DNA of the CDR3 is TGCAGCGTTGAAACCCGGGACAGGGGACTCTACGAGCAGTACTTC. It translates to CSVETRDRGLYEQYF.